This TCR beta chain was profiled in a study of a mutant IDH1 vaccine in newly diagnosed glioma. Clones were sequenced by immunoSEQ multiplex PCR, and TCRdb holds only the in-frame ones, with some missing. The sample carries about 32,000 clones, roughly four fifths recorded once. Time point reported: week 35, safety follow-up. Every single dose of the vaccine, 300 ug of mutant IDH1 20-mer peptide, came with topical imiquimod. The CDR3 is 15 residues long. Germline values: CDR1 SGHTA, CDR2 FQGNSA. Trimming cost V 1 base and J 3 bases, with 9 bases left between them. This clone was seen a handful of times. As yet, its antigen is unknown.

This clonotype was sampled from a young woman with glioma. V is TRBV7-2 and J is TRBJ2-2; D ambiguous. The specimen comprised PBMCs, sampled from a glioma patient whose treatment included an IDH1 peptide vaccine. Here the CDR3 reads CASSLGRIDTGELFF. The CDR3 DNA sequence: TGTGCCAGCAGCTTAGGTAGAATCGACACCGGGGAGCTGTTTTTT.